This passage covers 16 T cell receptor beta chains from one sample sequenced in a study of regulatory T cells. The PCR used 52 TRBV and 13 TRBJ primers. Libraries were prepared by immunoSEQ multiplex PCR; TCRdb keeps only in-frame clonotypes and omits some of them. Of about 35,000 clones in the sample, about 88% were seen once. General study findings and limits: Hydrophobic residues at CDR3 positions 6 and 7 were enriched in conventional CD4+ T cells of CD3G-deficient patients.

Their cognate antigens are unknown. Sequenced sample: conventional CD4+ T cells sorted from blood. These receptors all come from a person aged 18-29 years with CD3G deficiency.

This clone came up once. V usage is TRBV6-1 and J usage is TRBJ2-7; TRBD2 matches at 10 bases. Germline CDR1 MNHNS, CDR2 SASEGT. J was trimmed by 4 bases and V by 4 bases; bases with no gene match: 4. This CDR3 is built from 14 residues. The CDR3 DNA follows: TGTGCCAGCAGTGTCGGGACTAGCGTTTACGAGCAGTACTTC. Protein product: CASSVGTSVYEQYF.

This clone was counted only a few times. This sequence joins TRBV5-1 and TRBJ1-6, with D uncertain. CDR3 size: 14 residues. Looked up from germline, CDR1 is SGHRS and CDR2 is YFSETQ. V was shortened by 0 bases and J by 9 bases, with 10 bases between the two germline ends. CDR3 loop: CASSLGASGSPLHF. The CDR3 bases are TGCGCCAGCAGCTTGGGAGCCTCCGGTTCACCCCTCCACTTT.

V is TRBV5-1 and J is TRBJ2-2; D not certain. Trimming took off 0 bases at V and 1 base at J, with 7 bases between the two ends. The CDR3 runs 15 residues. The germline V gene has CDR1 SGHRS and CDR2 YFSETQ. CDR3 region: CASSLDGRNTGELFF. Written as DNA, the CDR3 is TGCGCCAGCAGCTTGGACGGTAGGAACACCGGGGAGCTGTTTTTT.

The chain combines TRBV7-2 with TRBJ1-5, with TRBD1 identical over 9 bases. Germline loops: CDR1 SGHTA, CDR2 FQGNSA. This CDR3 comprises 16 residues. J lost 4 bases, V lost 5 bases, and 9 bases had no gene match. CDR3 sequence reads: CASSPAGQGPNQPQHF. The CDR3 DNA sequence: TGTGCCAGCAGCCCAGCGGGACAGGGTCCAAATCAGCCCCAGCATTTT.

This clone was counted between two and nine times. The chain has TRBV6-1 and TRBJ2-3, with 8 nucleotides matching TRBD1. CDR1 MNHNS and CDR2 SASEGT come from the germline V gene. Trimming cost V 8 bases and J 2 bases; bases outside gene matches: 6. The CDR3 covers 14 residues. This CDR3 is CASLRTGNTDTQYF. CDR3 DNA sequence: TGTGCCAGCCTTCGGACAGGGAACACAGATACGCAGTATTTT.

The chain links TRBV18 to TRBJ2-3; D unresolved. Trimming took off 5 bases at V and 5 bases at J, with 11 bases between the two ends. The germline V gene has CDR1 KGHSH and CDR2 LQKENI. This CDR3 is built from 13 residues. The DNA of the CDR3 is TGTGCCAGCTCAACGACTCCAAGAGATACGCAGTATTTT. It yields the protein CASSTTPRDTQYF.

This clone was detected only once. The DNA for the CDR3 is TGTGCCAGCAGTTACGGGAGGGGACTTGAAGCTTTCTTT. This codes for CASSYGRGLEAFF. This rearrangement joins TRBV6-5 to TRBJ1-1; TRBD1 might be the D (5 bases). CDR1 is MNHEY, CDR2 SVGAGI, per germline. The V and J ends lost 2 bases and 7 bases respectively, with 11 bases between them. The CDR3 totals 13 residues.

The J gene is TRBJ2-7, the V gene TRBV18, with TRBD1 as a possible D gene (6 bases). V was clipped by 4 bases and J by 3 bases, with 10 bases between them. The CDR3 runs to 13 residues. Germline CDR1 is KGHSH and CDR2 is LQKENI. The CDR3 region is CASSRQQGYEQYF. The DNA of the CDR3 is TGTGCCAGCTCACGACAACAGGGCTACGAGCAGTACTTC.

This rearrangement joins TRBV30 to TRBJ2-7, with D possibly matching TRBD1 (6 bases). CDR1 GTSNPN and CDR2 SVGIG come from the germline V gene (reference sequence). The V end was cut by 4 bases, the J end by 6 bases, with 13 bases between. This CDR3 has 12 amino acids. CDR3 sequence (DNA): TGTGCCTGGAACCCCAGGGGCGGCGAGCAGTACTTC. Translation: CAWNPRGGEQYF.

CDR3 in DNA: TGTGCCAGCAGACCCATTTCAAACAGGGCCGTGAAGGCTTTCTTT. This translates into CASRPISNRAVKAFF. The V call is TRBV6-1, the J call TRBJ1-1; perhaps TRBD1 as D (6 bases). Trimming left V 6 bases short and J 11 bases short, with 25 bases between. The germline V gene has CDR1 MNHNS and CDR2 SASEGT. This CDR3 contains 15 residues.

The CDR3 is CAISSGRDSYEQYF. The CDR3 DNA sequence: TGTGCCATCAGTTCGGGACGGGATAGCTACGAGCAGTACTTC. The chain uses TRBV10-3 and TRBJ2-7; D is perhaps TRBD1 or TRBD2 (5 bases each). Trimming took off 5 bases at V and 3 bases at J, with 14 bases between the two ends. CDR1 and CDR2 (germline): ENHRY, SYGVKD. The CDR3 extends over 14 amino acids.

This clone appeared once. The CDR3 reads CASSPGGGTGELFF. CDR3 DNA: TGTGCCAGCAGTCCTGGGGGAGGTACCGGGGAGCTGTTTTTT. V and J are TRBV28 and TRBJ2-2, with D perhaps matching TRBD2 (6 bases). This CDR3 comprises 14 residues. CDR1 and CDR2 (germline): MDHEN, SYDVKM. Between the trimmed V and J ends, which lost 5 bases and 5 bases, there was a span of 12 bases.

The chain has TRBV10-3 and TRBJ2-7; D is undetermined. Between the trimmed V and J ends, which lost 2 bases and 2 bases, there was a span of 7 bases. The CDR3 runs to 13 residues. Looked up from germline, CDR1 is ENHRY and CDR2 is SYGVKD. The CDR3 reads CAISETFTYEQYF. The CDR3 coding sequence is TGTGCCATCAGTGAGACCTTTACCTACGAGCAGTACTTC.

The V call is TRBV28, the J call TRBJ1-2, with D tentatively TRBD1 (5 bases). Germline CDR1 and CDR2: MDHEN and SYDVKM. The V end lost 8 bases, the J end lost 7 bases, and 17 bases lay between the germline ends. CDR3 size: 13 residues. The CDR3 sequence: CASHRWGDRGYTF. DNA of the CDR3: TGTGCCAGCCACCGTTGGGGGGATCGTGGCTACACCTTC.

This chain connects TRBV13 to TRBJ2-7; weak D call: TRBD1 (5 bases). Trimming stripped 5 bases from V and 5 bases from J, with 13 bases between. Germline values: CDR1 PRHDT, CDR2 FYEKMQ (reference sequence). This CDR3 region has 13 residues. This chain's CDR3 is CASSTRTRNEQYF. The CDR3 DNA follows: TGTGCCAGCAGCACCCGGACAAGGAACGAGCAGTACTTC.

The J gene is TRBJ2-7, the V gene TRBV10-3; possible D gene TRBD1, 8 bases. CDR1 and CDR2 from the germline V gene are ENHRY and SYGVKD. V lost 8 bases and J 5 bases, leaving 13 bases between the germline ends. This CDR3 contains 12 residues. The CDR3 DNA reads TGTGCCATCGGAACAGGGGGGGACGAGCAGTACTTC. Protein: CAIGTGGDEQYF.